This T cell receptor beta chain was obtained from a study of blood T cell repertoires in COVID-19. The CDR3 totals 11 residues. The germline CDR1 and CDR2 sequences are DFQATT and SNEGSKA (reference sequence). As processed by the authors: Reference gene primer amplification yielded estimated nucleated cell counts. Only in-frame clones appear in the TCRdb table, and some are missing; sequencing was by immunoSEQ multiplex PCR. V and J calls and clone size follow that table, whereas D and trimming were derived from the DNA. This table has around 190,000 clones, roughly 84% appearing once. This study enrolled people aged about 18 to 100 from around 26 US geographic areas. Allocation to cohorts depended on clinical history reported by the participants. Shortly before study entry, within 2 weeks, exposed participants had met a COVID-19 case.

V is TRBV20-1 and J is TRBJ2-1; 9 bases are shared with TRBD1. The TCR sequence derives from a woman aged 25 to 39 who had been exposed to COVID-19. The specimen was PBMCs or T cells enriched from blood (not recorded which). The CDR3: CGVSYGQGLFF. CDR3 nucleotides: TGCGGTGTTAGTTACGGACAGGGGTTGTTCTTC.